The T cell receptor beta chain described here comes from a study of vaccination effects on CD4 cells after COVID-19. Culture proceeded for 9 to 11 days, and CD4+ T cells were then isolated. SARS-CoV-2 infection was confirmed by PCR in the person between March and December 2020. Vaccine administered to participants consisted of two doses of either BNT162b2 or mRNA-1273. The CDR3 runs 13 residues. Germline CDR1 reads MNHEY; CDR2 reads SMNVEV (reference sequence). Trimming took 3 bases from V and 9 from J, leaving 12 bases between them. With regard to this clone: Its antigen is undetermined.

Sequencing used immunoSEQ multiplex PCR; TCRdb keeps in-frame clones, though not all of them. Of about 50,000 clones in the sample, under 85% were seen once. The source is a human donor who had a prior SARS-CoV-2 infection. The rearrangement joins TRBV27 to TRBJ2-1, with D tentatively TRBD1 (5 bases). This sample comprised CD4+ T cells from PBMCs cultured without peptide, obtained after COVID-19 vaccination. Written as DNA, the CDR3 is TGTGCCAGCAGTTTTAATGGACACGGTGAGCAGTTCTTC. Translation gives CASSFNGHGEQFF.